This T cell receptor beta chain was captured in a study of blood T cell repertoires in COVID-19. Study in general: T cells, B-cell-depleted T cells, or PBMCs supplied cDNA or gDNA.

Assay: immunoSEQ multiplex PCR; the TCRdb copy retains only in-frame clones and omits some. Among 430,000 or so clones listed, roughly 88% were seen once. Participants' reported clinical history set cohort assignment. The study recruited exposed participants who had met a COVID-19 case within 2 weeks before entry. Losses at the gene ends were 8 bases for V and 2 bases for J; bases not matched to a gene: 9. The CDR3 covers 14 residues. CDR1 is MNHEY and CDR2 is SMNVEV in the germline V gene (reference sequence). The TCR originated in a woman younger than 30 who had been exposed to COVID-19. Sequenced input: PBMCs or T cells enriched from blood (not recorded which). The chain uses TRBV27 and TRBJ2-7, with TRBD2 matching 7 bases. CDR3 nucleotide sequence: TGTGCCAGCGCACGACTAGCCCTGACCTACGAGCAGTACTTC. It codes for CASARLALTYEQYF.